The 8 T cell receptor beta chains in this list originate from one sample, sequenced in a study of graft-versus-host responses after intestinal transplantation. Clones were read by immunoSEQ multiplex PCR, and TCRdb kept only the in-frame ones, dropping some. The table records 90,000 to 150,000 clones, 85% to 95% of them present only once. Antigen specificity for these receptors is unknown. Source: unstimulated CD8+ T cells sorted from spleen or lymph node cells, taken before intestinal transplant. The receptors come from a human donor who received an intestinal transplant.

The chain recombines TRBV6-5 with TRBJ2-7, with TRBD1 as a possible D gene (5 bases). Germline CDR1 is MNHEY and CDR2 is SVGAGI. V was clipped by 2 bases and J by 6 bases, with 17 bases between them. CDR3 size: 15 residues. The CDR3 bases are TGTGCCAGCAGTTACAGCGCCAGGGCCAAACGCGAGCAGTACTTC. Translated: CASSYSARAKREQYF.

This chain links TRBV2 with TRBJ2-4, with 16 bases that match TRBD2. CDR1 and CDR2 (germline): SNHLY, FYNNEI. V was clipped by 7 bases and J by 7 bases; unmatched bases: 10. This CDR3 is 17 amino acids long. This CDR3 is CASIYPGLAGGRNIQYF. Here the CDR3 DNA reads TGTGCCAGCATTTACCCGGGACTAGCGGGAGGGCGCAACATTCAGTACTTC.

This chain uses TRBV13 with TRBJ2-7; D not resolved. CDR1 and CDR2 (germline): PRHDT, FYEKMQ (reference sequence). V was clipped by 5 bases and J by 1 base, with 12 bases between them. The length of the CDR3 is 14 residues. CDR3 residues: CASSARLLSYEQYF. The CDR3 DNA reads TGTGCCAGCAGCGCCAGACTGCTTTCCTACGAGCAGTACTTC.

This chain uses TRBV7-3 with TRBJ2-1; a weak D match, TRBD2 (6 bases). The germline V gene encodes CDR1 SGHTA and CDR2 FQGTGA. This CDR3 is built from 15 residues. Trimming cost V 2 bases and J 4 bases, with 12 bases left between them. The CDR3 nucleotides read TGTGCCAGCAGCTTATTCGGGAGTTCGTACAATGAGCAGTTCTTC. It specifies CASSLFGSSYNEQFF. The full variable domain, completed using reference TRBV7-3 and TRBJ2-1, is GAGVSQTPSNKVTEKGKYVELRCDPISGHTALYWYRQSLGQGPEFLIYFQGTGAADDSGLPNDRFFAVRPEGSVSTLKIQRTERGDSAVYLCASSLFGSSYNEQFFGPGTRLTVL.

This chain's CDR3 is CASSWTGRFNQPQHF. Here the CDR3 DNA reads TGTGCCAGCAGCTGGACAGGGAGGTTCAATCAGCCCCAGCATTTT. This rearrangement joins TRBV5-8 to TRBJ1-5; 8 bases line up with TRBD1. The CDR3 has 15 residues. In germline, CDR1 is SGHTS, CDR2 YDEGEE. V lost 3 bases, J lost 3 bases, and 5 bases stayed unmatched.

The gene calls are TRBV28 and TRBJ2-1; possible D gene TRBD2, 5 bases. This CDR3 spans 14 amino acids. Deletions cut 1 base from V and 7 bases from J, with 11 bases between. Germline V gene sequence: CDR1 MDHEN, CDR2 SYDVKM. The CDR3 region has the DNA TGTGCCAGCAGTTTATTAGCCCTAGCAAATGAGCAGTTCTTC. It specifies CASSLLALANEQFF. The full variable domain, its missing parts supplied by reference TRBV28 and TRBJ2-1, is DVKVTQSSRYLVKRTGEKVFLECVQDMDHENMFWYRQDPGLGLRLIYFSYDVKMKEKGDIPEGYSVSREKKERFSLILESASTNQTSMYLCASSLLALANEQFFGPGTRLTVL.

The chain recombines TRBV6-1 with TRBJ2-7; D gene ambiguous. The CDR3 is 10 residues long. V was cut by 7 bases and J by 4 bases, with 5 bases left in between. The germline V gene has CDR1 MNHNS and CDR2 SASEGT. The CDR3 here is CASNLYEQYF. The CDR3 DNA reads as TGTGCCAGCAACCTATACGAGCAGTACTTC.

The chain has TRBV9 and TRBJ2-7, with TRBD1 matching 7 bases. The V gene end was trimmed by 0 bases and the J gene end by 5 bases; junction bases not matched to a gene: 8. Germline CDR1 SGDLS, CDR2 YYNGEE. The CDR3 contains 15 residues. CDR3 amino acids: CASSVAEGARDEQYF. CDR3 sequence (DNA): TGTGCCAGCAGCGTAGCCGAGGGGGCGCGGGACGAGCAGTACTTC.